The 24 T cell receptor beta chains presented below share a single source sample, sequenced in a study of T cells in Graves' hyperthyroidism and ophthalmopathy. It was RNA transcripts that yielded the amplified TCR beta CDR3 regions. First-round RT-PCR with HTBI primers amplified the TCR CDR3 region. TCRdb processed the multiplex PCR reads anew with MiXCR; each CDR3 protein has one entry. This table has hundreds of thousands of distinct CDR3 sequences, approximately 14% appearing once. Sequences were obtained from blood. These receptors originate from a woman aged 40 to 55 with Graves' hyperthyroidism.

The CDR3 region is CSARESLAGDSRGTGELFF. The CDR3, as DNA: TGCAGTGCTAGAGAGTCGCTAGCGGGAGACTCTCGGGGCACCGGGGAGCTGTTTTTT. The V and J genes are TRBV20-1 and TRBJ2-2; 10 bases are shared with TRBD2. The CDR3 spans 19 residues. CDR1 and CDR2 (germline): DFQATT, SNEGSKA (reference sequence). The trim removed 0 bases at V and 4 bases at J, leaving 14 bases unmatched.

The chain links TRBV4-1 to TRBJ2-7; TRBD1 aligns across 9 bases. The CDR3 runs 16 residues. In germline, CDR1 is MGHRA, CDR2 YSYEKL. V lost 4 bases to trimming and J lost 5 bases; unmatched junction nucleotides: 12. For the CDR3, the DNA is TGCGCCAGCAGCCCAAGGGACACCGGGACAGGGAACGAGCAGTACTTC. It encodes CASSPRDTGTGNEQYF.

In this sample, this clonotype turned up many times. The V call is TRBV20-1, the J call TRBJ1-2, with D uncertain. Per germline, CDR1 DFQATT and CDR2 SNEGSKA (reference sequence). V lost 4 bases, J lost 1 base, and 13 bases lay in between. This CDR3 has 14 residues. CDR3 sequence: CSATFGGVNYGYTF. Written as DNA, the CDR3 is TGCAGTGCTACGTTCGGAGGTGTTAACTATGGCTACACCTTC.

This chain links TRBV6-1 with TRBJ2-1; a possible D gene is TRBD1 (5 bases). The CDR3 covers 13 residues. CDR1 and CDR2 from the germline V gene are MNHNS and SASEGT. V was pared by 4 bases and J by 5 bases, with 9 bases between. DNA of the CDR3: TGTGCCAGCAGTGCGCAGGGTGACAATGAGCAGTTCTTC. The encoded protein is CASSAQGDNEQFF.

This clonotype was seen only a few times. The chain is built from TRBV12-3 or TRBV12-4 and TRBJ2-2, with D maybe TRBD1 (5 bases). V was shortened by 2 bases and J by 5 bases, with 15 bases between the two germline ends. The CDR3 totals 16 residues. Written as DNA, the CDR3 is TGTGCCAGCAGTTTAAGGTGGGGCACATCGACCGGGGAGCTGTTTTTT. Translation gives CASSLRWGTSTGELFF.

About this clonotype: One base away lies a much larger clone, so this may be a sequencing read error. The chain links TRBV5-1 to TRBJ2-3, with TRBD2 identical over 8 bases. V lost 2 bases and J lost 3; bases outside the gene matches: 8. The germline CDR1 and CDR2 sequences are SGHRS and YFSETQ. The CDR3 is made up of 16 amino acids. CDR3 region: CASSFFPAGDTDTQYF. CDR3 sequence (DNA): TGCGCCAGCAGCTTTTTTCCAGCGGGAGATACAGATACGCAGTATTTT.

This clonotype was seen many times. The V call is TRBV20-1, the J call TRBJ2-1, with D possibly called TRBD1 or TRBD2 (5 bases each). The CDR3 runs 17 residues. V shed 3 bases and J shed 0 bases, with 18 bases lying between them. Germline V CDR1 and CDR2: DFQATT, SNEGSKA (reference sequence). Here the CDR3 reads CSASGYGGKGSYNEQFF. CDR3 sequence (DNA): TGCAGTGCTAGTGGTTATGGGGGAAAGGGCTCCTACAATGAGCAGTTCTTC.

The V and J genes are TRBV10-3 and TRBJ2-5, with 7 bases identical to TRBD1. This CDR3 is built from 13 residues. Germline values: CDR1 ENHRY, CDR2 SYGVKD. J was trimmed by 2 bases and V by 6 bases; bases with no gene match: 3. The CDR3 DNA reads TGTGCCATCAGCCAGACAGGGCAAGAGACCCAGTACTTC. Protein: CAISQTGQETQYF.

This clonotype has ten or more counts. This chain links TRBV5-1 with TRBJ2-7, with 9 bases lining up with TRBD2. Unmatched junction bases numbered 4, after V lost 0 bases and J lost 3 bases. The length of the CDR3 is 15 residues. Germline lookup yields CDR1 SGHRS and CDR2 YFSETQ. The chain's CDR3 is CASSLESSGIYEQYF. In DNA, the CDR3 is TGCGCCAGCAGCTTGGAATCTAGCGGGATCTACGAGCAGTACTTC.

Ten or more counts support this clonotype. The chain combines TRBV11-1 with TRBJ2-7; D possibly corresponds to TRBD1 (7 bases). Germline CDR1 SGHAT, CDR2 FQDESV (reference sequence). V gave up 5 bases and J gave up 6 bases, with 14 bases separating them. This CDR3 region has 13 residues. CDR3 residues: CASSLTGTFEQYF. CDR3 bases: TGTGCCAGCAGCCTGACAGGGACTTTCGAGCAGTACTTC. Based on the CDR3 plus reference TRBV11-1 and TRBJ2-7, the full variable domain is EAEVAQSPRYKITEKSQAVAFWCDPISGHATLYWYRQILGQGPELLVQFQDESVVDDSQLPKDRFSAERLKGVDSTLKIQPAELGDSAMYLCASSLTGTFEQYFGPGTRLTVT.

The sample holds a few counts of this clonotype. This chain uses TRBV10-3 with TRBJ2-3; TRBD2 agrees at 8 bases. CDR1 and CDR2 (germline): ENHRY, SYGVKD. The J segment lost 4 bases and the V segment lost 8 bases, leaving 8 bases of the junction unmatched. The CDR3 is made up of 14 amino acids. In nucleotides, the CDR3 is TGTGCCATCGCCCCTAGCGGGTCATCAGATACGCAGTATTTT. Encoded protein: CAIAPSGSSDTQYF.

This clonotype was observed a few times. The CDR3 spells CASSQDVTRSYEQYF. CDR3 sequence (DNA): TGCGCCAGCAGCCAAGATGTGACTCGCTCCTACGAGCAGTACTTC. The chain links TRBV4-1 to TRBJ2-7; D is ambiguous. The germline CDR1 and CDR2 sequences are MGHRA and YSYEKL. V was trimmed by 0 bases and J by 0 bases, leaving 9 bases between them. This CDR3 has 15 residues.

The CDR3 spells CASTWGSSGYEQYF. CDR3 in DNA: TGTGCCAGCACCTGGGGGTCTAGCGGCTACGAGCAGTACTTC. The chain is built from TRBV28 and TRBJ2-7; 7 bases are a match to TRBD2. The germline CDR1 and CDR2 sequences are MDHEN and SYDVKM. V shed 7 bases and J 3 bases; nucleotides not matched to a gene: 9. This CDR3 has 14 residues.

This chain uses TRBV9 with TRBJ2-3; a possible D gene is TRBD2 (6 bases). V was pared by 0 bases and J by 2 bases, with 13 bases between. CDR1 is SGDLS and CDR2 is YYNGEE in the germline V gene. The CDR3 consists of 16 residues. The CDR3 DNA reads TGTGCCAGCAGCGTAGTGGGCGGGACCACCACAGATACGCAGTATTTT. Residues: CASSVVGGTTTDTQYF. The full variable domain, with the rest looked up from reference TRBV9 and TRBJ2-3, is DSGVTQTPKHLITATGQRVTLRCSPRSGDLSVYWYQQSLDQGLQFLIQYYNGEERAKGNILERFSAQQFPDLHSELNLSSLELGDSALYFCASSVVGGTTTDTQYFGPGTRLTVL.

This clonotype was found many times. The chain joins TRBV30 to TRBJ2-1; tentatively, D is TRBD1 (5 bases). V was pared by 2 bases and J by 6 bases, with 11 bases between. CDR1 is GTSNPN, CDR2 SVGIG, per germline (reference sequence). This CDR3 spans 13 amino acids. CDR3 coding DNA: TGTGCCTGGAGTTCAGGGTGGCGCAATGAGCAGTTCTTC. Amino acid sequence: CAWSSGWRNEQFF.

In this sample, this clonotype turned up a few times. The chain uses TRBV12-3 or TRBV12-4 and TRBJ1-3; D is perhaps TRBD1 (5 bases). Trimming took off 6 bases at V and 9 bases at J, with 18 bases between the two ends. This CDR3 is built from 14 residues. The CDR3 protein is CASSPTGEGGTIYF. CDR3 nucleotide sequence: TGTGCCAGCAGCCCTACGGGGGAGGGAGGCACCATATATTTT.

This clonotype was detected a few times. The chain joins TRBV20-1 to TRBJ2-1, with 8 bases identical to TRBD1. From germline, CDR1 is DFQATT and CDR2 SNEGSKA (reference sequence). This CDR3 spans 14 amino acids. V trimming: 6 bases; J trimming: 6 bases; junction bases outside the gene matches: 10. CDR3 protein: CSAEQGGKRNEQFF. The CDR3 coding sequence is TGCAGTGCAGAACAGGGGGGTAAGCGCAATGAGCAGTTCTTC.

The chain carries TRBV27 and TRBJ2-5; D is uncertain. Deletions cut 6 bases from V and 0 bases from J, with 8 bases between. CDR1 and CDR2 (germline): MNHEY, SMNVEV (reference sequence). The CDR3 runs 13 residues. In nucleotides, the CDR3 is TGTGCCAGCAGGCAAACCAACCAAGAGACCCAGTACTTC. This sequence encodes CASRQTNQETQYF.

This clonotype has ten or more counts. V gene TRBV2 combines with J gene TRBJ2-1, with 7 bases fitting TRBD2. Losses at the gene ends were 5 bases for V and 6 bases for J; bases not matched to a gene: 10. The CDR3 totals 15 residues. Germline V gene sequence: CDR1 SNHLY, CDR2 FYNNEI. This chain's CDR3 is CASSPTSLGGNEQFF. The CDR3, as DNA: TGTGCCAGCAGTCCGACTAGCCTGGGGGGCAATGAGCAGTTCTTC. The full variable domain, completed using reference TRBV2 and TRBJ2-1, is EPEVTQTPSHQVTQMGQEVILRCVPISNHLYFYWYRQILGQKVEFLVSFYNNEISEKSEIFDDQFSVERPDGSNFTLKIRSTKLEDSAMYFCASSPTSLGGNEQFFGPGTRLTVL.

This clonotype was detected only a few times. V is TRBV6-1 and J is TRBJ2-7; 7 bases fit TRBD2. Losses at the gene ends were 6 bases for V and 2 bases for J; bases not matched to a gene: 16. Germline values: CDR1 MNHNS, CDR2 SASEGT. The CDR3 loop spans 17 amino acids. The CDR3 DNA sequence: TGTGCCAGCAGCCCGAGTCCGGGGGAGGGTATCCCCTACGAGCAGTACTTC. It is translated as CASSPSPGEGIPYEQYF.

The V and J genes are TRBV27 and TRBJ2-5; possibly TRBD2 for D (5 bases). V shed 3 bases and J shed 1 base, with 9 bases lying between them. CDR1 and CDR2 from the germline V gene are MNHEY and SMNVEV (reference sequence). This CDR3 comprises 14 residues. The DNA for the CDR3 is TGTGCCAGCAGTTTGTCGGGAACCCAAGAGACCCAGTACTTC. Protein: CASSLSGTQETQYF.

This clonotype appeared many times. Here the CDR3 reads CAWSVSLYQPQHF. CDR3 nucleotides: TGTGCCTGGAGTGTAAGTCTATATCAGCCCCAGCATTTT. This chain joins TRBV30 and TRBJ1-5; D remains ambiguous. The CDR3 consists of 13 residues. Germline CDR1 is GTSNPN and CDR2 is SVGIG (reference sequence). The V end lost 0 bases, the J end lost 5 bases, and 8 bases lay between the germline ends.

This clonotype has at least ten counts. Here the CDR3 reads CSAQGLGNEQFF. The CDR3 DNA reads TGCAGTGCTCAGGGTTTAGGGAATGAGCAGTTCTTC. The chain links TRBV20-1 to TRBJ2-1; perhaps TRBD1 as D (5 bases). Germline CDR1 is DFQATT and CDR2 is SNEGSKA (reference sequence). Deletions cut 5 bases from V and 7 bases from J, with 12 bases between. CDR3 length: 12 amino acids.

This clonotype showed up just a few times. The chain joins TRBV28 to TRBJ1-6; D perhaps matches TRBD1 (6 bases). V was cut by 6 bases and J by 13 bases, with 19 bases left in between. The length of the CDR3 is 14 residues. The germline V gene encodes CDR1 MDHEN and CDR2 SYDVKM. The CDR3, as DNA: TGTGCCAGCAGGATGGACAGCCACCCAGGCCCCCTCCACTTT. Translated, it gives CASRMDSHPGPLHF.